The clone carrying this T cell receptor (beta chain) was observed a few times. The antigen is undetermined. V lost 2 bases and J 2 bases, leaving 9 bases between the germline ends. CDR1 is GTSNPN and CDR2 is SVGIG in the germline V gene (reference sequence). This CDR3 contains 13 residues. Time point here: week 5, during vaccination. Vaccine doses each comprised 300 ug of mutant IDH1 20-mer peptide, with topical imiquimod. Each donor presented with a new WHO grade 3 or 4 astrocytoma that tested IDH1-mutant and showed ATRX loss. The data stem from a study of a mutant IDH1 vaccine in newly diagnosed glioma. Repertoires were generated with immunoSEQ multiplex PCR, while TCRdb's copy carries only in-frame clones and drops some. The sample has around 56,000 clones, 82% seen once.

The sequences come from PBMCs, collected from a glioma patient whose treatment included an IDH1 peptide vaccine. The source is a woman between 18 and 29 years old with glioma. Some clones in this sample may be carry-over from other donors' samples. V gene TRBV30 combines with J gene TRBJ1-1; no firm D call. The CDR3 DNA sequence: TGTGCCTGGAGTACAGTCCCAAACACTGAAGCTTTCTTT. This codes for CAWSTVPNTEAFF.